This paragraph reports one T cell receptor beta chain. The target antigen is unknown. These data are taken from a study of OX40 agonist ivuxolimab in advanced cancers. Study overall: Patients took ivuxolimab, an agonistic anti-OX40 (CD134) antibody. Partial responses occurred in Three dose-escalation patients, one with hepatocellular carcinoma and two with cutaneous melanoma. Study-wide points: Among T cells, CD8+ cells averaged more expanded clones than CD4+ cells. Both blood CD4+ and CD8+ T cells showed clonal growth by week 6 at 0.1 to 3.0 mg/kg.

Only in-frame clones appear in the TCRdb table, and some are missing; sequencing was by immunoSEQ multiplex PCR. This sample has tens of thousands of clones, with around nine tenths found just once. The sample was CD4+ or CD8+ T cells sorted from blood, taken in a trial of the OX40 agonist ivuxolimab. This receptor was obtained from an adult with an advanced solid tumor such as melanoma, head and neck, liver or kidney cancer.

CDR3 region: CASRGSSGKLFF. CDR3 DNA sequence: TGTGCCAGCAGGGGGAGCTCGGGAAAACTGTTTTTT. The genes are TRBV2 and TRBJ1-4, with D unclear. Germline V gives CDR1 SNHLY, CDR2 FYNNEI. Between the trimmed V and J ends, which lost 6 bases and 10 bases, there was a span of 12 bases. CDR3 length: 12 amino acids.